The rows below give T cell receptor beta chains drawn from one sample of a study of blood T cells in healthy people across ages. TCRdb reprocessed the 5' RACE reads via MiXCR and lists one record per CDR3 protein. The profile shows 700,000 or so distinct CDR3 sequences, approximately 22% of them singletons. Sequenced: blood. The receptors shown here come from a man aged 65-85 years in good health. Both conserved end residues are part of each CDR3. D genes are given only for firm matches. Not all rows give a size; the values are once, few, many and, for expanded clones, a class.

abundance: NA; v_gene: TRBV20-1; j_gene: TRBJ2-3; d_gene: TRBD2; CDR3aa: CSATKAGGGTDTQYF; CDR3nt: TGCAGTGCTACCAAAGCGGGAGGAGGTACAGATACGCAGTATTTT
abundance: once; v_gene: TRBV10-3; j_gene: TRBJ2-7; d_gene: TRBD2; CDR3aa: CAIRPGLAGPYEQYF; CDR3nt: TGTGCCATCAGGCCGGGACTAGCGGGCCCCTACGAGCAGTACTTC
abundance: NA; v_gene: TRBV7-9; j_gene: TRBJ1-1; d_gene: NA; CDR3aa: CASSFAESNGILF; CDR3nt: TGTGCCAGCAGCTTTGCGGAAAGCAATGGGATTCTCTTT
abundance: NA; v_gene: TRBV6-6; j_gene: TRBJ2-5; d_gene: NA; CDR3aa: CASRRDRDGTQYF; CDR3nt: TGTGCCAGCAGACGCGACAGAGACGGGACCCAGTACTTC
abundance: NA; v_gene: TRBV24-1; j_gene: TRBJ1-6; d_gene: NA; CDR3aa: CATSGSGTPNSPLHF; CDR3nt: TGTGCCACCAGCGGCTCCGGGACTCCTAATTCACCCCTCCACTTT
abundance: NA; v_gene: TRBV5-5; j_gene: TRBJ1-5; d_gene: TRBD1; CDR3aa: CASSLGPGQGLYSNQPQHF; CDR3nt: TGTGCCAGCAGCTTGGGGCCGGGACAGGGCCTTTATAGCAATCAGCCCCAGCATTTT
abundance: NA; v_gene: TRBV5-1; j_gene: TRBJ2-1; d_gene: TRBD2; CDR3aa: CASSWTSGGSFEQFF; CDR3nt: TGCGCCAGCAGCTGGACTAGCGGGGGGTCCTTTGAGCAGTTCTTC
abundance: NA; v_gene: TRBV7-6; j_gene: TRBJ2-5; d_gene: TRBD1; CDR3aa: CASSLTLESGQAKVDQYF; CDR3nt: TGTGCCAGCAGCTTAACTTTGGAGTCGGGACAGGCAAAAGTCGACCAGTACTTC
abundance: few; v_gene: TRBV12-3/TRBV12-4; j_gene: TRBJ2-4; d_gene: TRBD1; CDR3aa: CASNPGQGNIQYF; CDR3nt: TGTGCCAGCAATCCGGGACAGGGAAACATTCAGTACTTC
abundance: NA; v_gene: TRBV16; j_gene: TRBJ1-5; d_gene: NA; CDR3aa: CASSQSAVGNQPQHF; CDR3nt: TGTGCCAGCAGCCAATCGGCAGTGGGCAATCAGCCCCAGCATTTT
abundance: few; v_gene: TRBV7-2; j_gene: TRBJ2-5; d_gene: NA; CDR3aa: CASSRLRTAVYF; CDR3nt: TGTGCCAGCAGCCGATTACGGACAGCCGTGTACTTC
abundance: NA; v_gene: TRBV7-2; j_gene: TRBJ2-5; d_gene: TRBD2; CDR3aa: CASSNGLAGGLKETQYF; CDR3nt: TGTGCCAGCAGCAACGGACTAGCGGGAGGGCTTAAAGAGACCCAGTACTTC
abundance: few; v_gene: TRBV9; j_gene: TRBJ2-2; d_gene: NA; CDR3aa: CASSVVAANTGELFF; CDR3nt: TGTGCCAGCAGCGTAGTGGCGGCGAACACCGGGGAGCTGTTTTTT
abundance: many; v_gene: TRBV29-1; j_gene: TRBJ2-1; d_gene: TRBD2; CDR3aa: CSVELGTIVSDEQFF; CDR3nt: TGCAGCGTTGAACTCGGGACTATAGTTTCCGATGAGCAGTTCTTC
abundance: NA; v_gene: TRBV6-5; j_gene: TRBJ2-4; d_gene: TRBD2; CDR3aa: CASSSTSGGAQKNIQYF; CDR3nt: TGTGCCAGCAGTTCTACTAGCGGGGGGGCCCAGAAAAACATTCAGTACTTC
abundance: few; v_gene: TRBV2; j_gene: TRBJ1-1; d_gene: NA; CDR3aa: CASDWQGGTEAFF; CDR3nt: TGTGCCAGCGATTGGCAGGGAGGCACTGAAGCTTTCTTT
abundance: NA; v_gene: TRBV20-1; j_gene: TRBJ1-5; d_gene: NA; CDR3aa: CSAATRGSDQPQHF; CDR3nt: TGCAGTGCTGCCACCCGGGGAAGCGATCAGCCCCAGCATTTT
abundance: NA; v_gene: TRBV10-3; j_gene: TRBJ1-4; d_gene: TRBD1; CDR3aa: CAAGGQGATNEKLFF; CDR3nt: TGTGCCGCCGGAGGCCAGGGGGCAACTAATGAAAAACTGTTTTTT
abundance: NA; v_gene: TRBV7-9; j_gene: TRBJ2-5; d_gene: NA; CDR3aa: CASRVAGSETQYF; CDR3nt: TGTGCCAGCAGGGTTGCAGGTTCAGAGACCCAGTACTTC
abundance: NA; v_gene: TRBV27; j_gene: TRBJ2-3; d_gene: TRBD2; CDR3aa: CASSSRGRGMSTDTQYF; CDR3nt: TGTGCCAGCAGTTCCCGAGGGCGGGGGATGAGCACAGATACGCAGTATTTT
abundance: once; v_gene: TRBV4-3; j_gene: TRBJ1-5; d_gene: NA; CDR3aa: CASSQEYRRGSNQPQHF; CDR3nt: TGCGCCAGCAGCCAAGAATACCGCAGAGGAAGCAATCAGCCCCAGCATTTT
abundance: NA; v_gene: TRBV12-3/TRBV12-4; j_gene: TRBJ2-1; d_gene: NA; CDR3aa: CASSLEASVYNEQFF; CDR3nt: TGTGCCAGCAGTTTGGAAGCCTCCGTCTACAATGAGCAGTTCTTC
abundance: few; v_gene: TRBV4-1; j_gene: TRBJ2-6; d_gene: NA; CDR3aa: CASSPNWGDSGANVLTF; CDR3nt: TGCGCCAGCAGCCCCAATTGGGGTGACTCTGGGGCCAACGTCCTGACTTTC
abundance: NA; v_gene: TRBV2; j_gene: TRBJ2-2; d_gene: TRBD2; CDR3aa: CASVYGGFTGELFF; CDR3nt: TGTGCCAGCGTATACGGGGGGTTCACCGGGGAGCTGTTTTTT
abundance: NA; v_gene: TRBV20-1; j_gene: TRBJ2-5; d_gene: NA; CDR3aa: CSVDGGLQETQYF; CDR3nt: TGCAGCGTGGACGGTGGACTACAAGAGACCCAGTACTTC
abundance: NA; v_gene: TRBV4-1; j_gene: TRBJ1-2; d_gene: NA; CDR3aa: CASSQDLKGRYTF; CDR3nt: TGCGCCAGCAGCCAAGATCTTAAGGGGCGCTACACCTTC
abundance: NA; v_gene: TRBV5-8; j_gene: TRBJ2-5; d_gene: NA; CDR3aa: CASSPGTRRLFF; CDR3nt: TGTGCCAGCAGCCCAGGGACTCGACGTCTGTTCTTC
abundance: NA; v_gene: TRBV11-2; j_gene: TRBJ2-1; d_gene: NA; CDR3aa: CASSDPPYLVGSSYNEQFF; CDR3nt: TGTGCCAGCAGCGACCCTCCCTATCTAGTTGGCAGCTCCTACAATGAGCAGTTCTTC
abundance: NA; v_gene: TRBV6-1; j_gene: TRBJ2-4; d_gene: TRBD2; CDR3aa: CASSRLAGGSGPKGTKNIQYF; CDR3nt: TGTGCCAGCAGTAGACTAGCGGGAGGGAGCGGCCCTAAAGGGACCAAAAACATTCAGTACTTC
abundance: NA; v_gene: TRBV7-2; j_gene: TRBJ2-1; d_gene: TRBD2; CDR3aa: CASSLGLARTYNEQFF; CDR3nt: TGTGCCAGCAGCTTGGGACTAGCGAGGACCTACAATGAGCAGTTCTTC
abundance: NA; v_gene: TRBV29-1; j_gene: TRBJ1-2; d_gene: NA; CDR3aa: CSVVVTNLGGYTF; CDR3nt: TGCAGCGTTGTTGTGACCAATTTGGGGGGCTACACCTTC
abundance: NA; v_gene: TRBV11-1; j_gene: TRBJ2-1; d_gene: NA; CDR3aa: CASSFTGTQYNEQFF; CDR3nt: TGTGCCAGCAGCTTTACAGGGACCCAATACAATGAGCAGTTCTTC
abundance: few; v_gene: TRBV5-1; j_gene: TRBJ2-2; d_gene: NA; CDR3aa: CASSLGLRENTGELFF; CDR3nt: TGCGCCAGCAGCTTGGGTTTGCGGGAGAACACCGGGGAGCTGTTTTTT
abundance: few; v_gene: TRBV6-2/TRBV6-3; j_gene: TRBJ2-1; d_gene: TRBD2; CDR3aa: CASNRAAKTSGGYNEQFF; CDR3nt: TGTGCCAGCAACCGAGCGGCCAAAACTAGCGGGGGGTACAATGAGCAGTTCTTC
abundance: NA; v_gene: TRBV12-3/TRBV12-4; j_gene: TRBJ1-4; d_gene: TRBD1; CDR3aa: CAAGRGRSEKLFF; CDR3nt: TGTGCCGCCGGCAGGGGGCGAAGTGAAAAACTGTTTTTT
abundance: once; v_gene: TRBV20-1; j_gene: TRBJ1-2; d_gene: NA; CDR3aa: CSASNTGNIFGYTF; CDR3nt: TGCAGTGCTAGCAATACAGGGAACATTTTTGGCTACACCTTC